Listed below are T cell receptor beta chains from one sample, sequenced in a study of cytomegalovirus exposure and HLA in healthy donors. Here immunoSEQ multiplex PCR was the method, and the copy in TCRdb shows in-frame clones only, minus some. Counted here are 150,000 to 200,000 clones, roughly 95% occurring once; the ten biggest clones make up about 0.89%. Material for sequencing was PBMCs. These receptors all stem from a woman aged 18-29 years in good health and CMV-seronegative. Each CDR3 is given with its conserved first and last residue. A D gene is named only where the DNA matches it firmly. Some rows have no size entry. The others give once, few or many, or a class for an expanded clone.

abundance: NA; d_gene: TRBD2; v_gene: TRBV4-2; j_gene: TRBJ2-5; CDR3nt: TGTGCCAGCAGCCAAGTGAATCGGGGCGGGGGGGAGACCCAGTACTTC; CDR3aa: CASSQVNRGGGETQYF
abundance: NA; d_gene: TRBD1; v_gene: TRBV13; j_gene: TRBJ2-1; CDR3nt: TGTGCCAGCAGCTTATACGGGACAGACTCCTACAATGAGCAGTTCTTC; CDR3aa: CASSLYGTDSYNEQFF
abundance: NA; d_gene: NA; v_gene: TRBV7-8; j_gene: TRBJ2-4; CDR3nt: TGTGCCAGCAGTTTTTTAATAGCAACTCCTCTAGCCAAAAACATTCAGTACTTC; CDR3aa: CASSFLIATPLAKNIQYF
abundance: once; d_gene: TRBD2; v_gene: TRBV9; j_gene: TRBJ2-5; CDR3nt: TGTGCCAGCAGCGTGTCTAGCGGAGAAGAGACCCAGTACTTC; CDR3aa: CASSVSSGEETQYF
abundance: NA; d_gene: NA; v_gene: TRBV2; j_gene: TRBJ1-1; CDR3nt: TGTGCCAGCAGTGAACAGGGGACTGAAGCTTTCTTT; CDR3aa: CASSEQGTEAFF
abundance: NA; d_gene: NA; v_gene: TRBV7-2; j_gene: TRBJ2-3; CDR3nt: TGTGCCAGCAGCCGAACCTATGCAGGAGATACGCAGTATTTT; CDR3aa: CASSRTYAGDTQYF
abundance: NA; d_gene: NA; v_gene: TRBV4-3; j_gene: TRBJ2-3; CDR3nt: TGCGCCAGCAGCCAAGATACTGGCGGGGGCACAGATACGCAGTATTTT; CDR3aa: CASSQDTGGGTDTQYF
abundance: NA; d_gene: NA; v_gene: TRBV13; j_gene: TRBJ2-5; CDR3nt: TGTGCCAGCAGCTTAATGGGGAGTCACCAAGAGACCCAGTACTTC; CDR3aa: CASSLMGSHQETQYF
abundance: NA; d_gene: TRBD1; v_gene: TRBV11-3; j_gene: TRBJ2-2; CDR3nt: TGTGCCAGCAGCTTAGCCGACAGGGTGAACACCGGGGAGCTGTTTTTT; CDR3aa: CASSLADRVNTGELFF
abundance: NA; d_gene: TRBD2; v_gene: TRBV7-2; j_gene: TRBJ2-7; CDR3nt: TGTGCCAGCAGCTCCCAGGGGGGACTAGCCCCGGCCTTC; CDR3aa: CASSSQGGLAPAF
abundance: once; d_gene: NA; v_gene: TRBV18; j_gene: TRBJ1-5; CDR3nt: TGTGCCAGCTCACCAGAAGGGGCTTTGGGCAATCAGCCCCAGCATTTT; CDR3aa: CASSPEGALGNQPQHF
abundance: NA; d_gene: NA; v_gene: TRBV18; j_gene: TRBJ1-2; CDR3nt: TGTGCCAGCGAGTCGGGGGGCGTGAATGGCTACACCTTC; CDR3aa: CASESGGVNGYTF
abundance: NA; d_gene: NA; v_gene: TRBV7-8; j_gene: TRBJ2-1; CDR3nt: TGTGCCAGCAGCTTAGCAGTAGTCGGCGGGGTTTTCTACAATGAGCAGTTCTTC; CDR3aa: CASSLAVVGGVFYNEQFF
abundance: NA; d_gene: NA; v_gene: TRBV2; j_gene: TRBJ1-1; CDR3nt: TGTGCCAGCAGTGAAGCGCTTCGGAGCACTGAAGCTTTCTTT; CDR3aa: CASSEALRSTEAFF
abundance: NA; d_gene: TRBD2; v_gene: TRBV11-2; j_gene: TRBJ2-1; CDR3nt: TGTGCCAGCAGCACCGGGGGGACCTACAATGAGCAGTTCTTC; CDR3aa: CASSTGGTYNEQFF
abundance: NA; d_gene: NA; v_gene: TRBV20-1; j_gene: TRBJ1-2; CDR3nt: TGCAGTGCTAGCACAAGCTATGGCTACACCTTC; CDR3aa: CSASTSYGYTF
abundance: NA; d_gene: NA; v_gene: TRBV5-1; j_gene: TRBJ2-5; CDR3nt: TGCGCCAGCAGCTTGAGGGAGGAAGAGACCCAGTACTTC; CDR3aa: CASSLREEETQYF
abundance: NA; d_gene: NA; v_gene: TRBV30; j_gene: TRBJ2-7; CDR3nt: TGTGCCTGGAGCCCAGGGGGGTCGGGCTCCTACGAGCAGTACTTC; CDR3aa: CAWSPGGSGSYEQYF
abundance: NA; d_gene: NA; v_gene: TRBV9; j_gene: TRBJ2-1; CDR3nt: TGTGCCAGCAGCGCGGACAGTTCCTACAATGAGCAGTTCTTC; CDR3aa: CASSADSSYNEQFF
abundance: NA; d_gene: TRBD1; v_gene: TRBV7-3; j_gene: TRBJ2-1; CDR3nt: TGTGCCAGCAGCTTAAAGGGGGCAGGAGAGCAGTTCTTC; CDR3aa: CASSLKGAGEQFF
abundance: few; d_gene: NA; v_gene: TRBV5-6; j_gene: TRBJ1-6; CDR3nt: TGTGCCAGCAGCTTGGAGGCAGGGATGAATTCACCCCTCCACTTT; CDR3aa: CASSLEAGMNSPLHF
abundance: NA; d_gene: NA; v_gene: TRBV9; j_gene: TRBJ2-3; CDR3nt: TGTGCCAGCAGCGTAGGCGGCGCCTACACAGATACGCAGTATTTT; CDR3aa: CASSVGGAYTDTQYF
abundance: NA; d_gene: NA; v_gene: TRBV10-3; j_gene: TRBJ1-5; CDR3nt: TGTGCCATCGGGGCGGGGTCCGCTCAGCCCCAGCATTTT; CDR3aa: CAIGAGSAQPQHF
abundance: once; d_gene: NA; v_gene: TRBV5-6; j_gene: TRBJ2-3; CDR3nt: TGTGCCAGCAGTCCTGTCGCCGTGAGTACGCAGTATTTT; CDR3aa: CASSPVAVSTQYF
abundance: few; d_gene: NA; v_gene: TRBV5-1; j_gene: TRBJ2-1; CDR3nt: TGCGCCAGCAGCTTGGGGCCTGAGCAGTTCTTC; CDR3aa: CASSLGPEQFF
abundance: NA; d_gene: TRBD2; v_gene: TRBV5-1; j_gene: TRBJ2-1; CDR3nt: TGCGCCAGCAGCTCGGGACTAGCGGGCTACAATGAGCAGTTCTTC; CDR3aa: CASSSGLAGYNEQFF
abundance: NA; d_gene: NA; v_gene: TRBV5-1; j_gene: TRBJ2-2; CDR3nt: TGCGCCAGCAGCTTGGCCGTTACAGGGTCCGGGGAGCTGTTTTTT; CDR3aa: CASSLAVTGSGELFF
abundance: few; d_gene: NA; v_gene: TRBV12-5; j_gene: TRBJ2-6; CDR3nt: TGTGCTAGTGGTTTGAGGGGTGGGGCCAACGTCCTGACTTTC; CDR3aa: CASGLRGGANVLTF
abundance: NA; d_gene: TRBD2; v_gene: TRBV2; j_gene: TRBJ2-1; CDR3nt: TGTGCCAGCAGACCACCCGTACTAGCGGGGGGCCACAATGAGCAGTTCTTC; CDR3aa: CASRPPVLAGGHNEQFF
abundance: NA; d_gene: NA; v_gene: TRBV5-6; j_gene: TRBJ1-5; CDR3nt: TGTGCCAGCAGCCACCGTGCGGGGGCGGATCAGCCCCAGCATTTT; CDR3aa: CASSHRAGADQPQHF
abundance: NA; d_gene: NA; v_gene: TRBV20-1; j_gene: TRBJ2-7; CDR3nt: TGCAGTGCTAGTACGGGATACGAGCAGTACTTC; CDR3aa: CSASTGYEQYF
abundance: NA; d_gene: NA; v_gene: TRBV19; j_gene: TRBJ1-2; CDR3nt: TGTGCCAGTAGTATTTTTACAGCTAACTATGGCTACACCTTC; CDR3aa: CASSIFTANYGYTF
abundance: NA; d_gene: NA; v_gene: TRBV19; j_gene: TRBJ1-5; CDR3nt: TGTGCCAGTAGTATCCTCCAGGATCAGCCCCAGCATTTT; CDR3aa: CASSILQDQPQHF
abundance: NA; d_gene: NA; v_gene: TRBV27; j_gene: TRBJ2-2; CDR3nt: TGTGCCAGCTCACGGAGGGGCGAGCTCTCCGCCAACACCGGGGAGCTGTTTTTT; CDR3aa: CASSRRGELSANTGELFF
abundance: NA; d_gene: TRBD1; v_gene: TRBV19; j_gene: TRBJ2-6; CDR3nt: TGTGCCAGTAGGGCAGGGGGTATCTCTGGGGCCAACGTCCTGACTTTC; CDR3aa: CASRAGGISGANVLTF
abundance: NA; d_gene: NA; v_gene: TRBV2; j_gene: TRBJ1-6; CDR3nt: TGTGCCAGCAGTAGAACTCTGACAGTCTATAATTCACCCCTCCACTTT; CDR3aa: CASSRTLTVYNSPLHF
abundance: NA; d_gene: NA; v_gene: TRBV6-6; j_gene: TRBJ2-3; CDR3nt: TGTGCCAGCAGTTACTCACTAGCCAACCCCACTGATACGCAGTATTTT; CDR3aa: CASSYSLANPTDTQYF
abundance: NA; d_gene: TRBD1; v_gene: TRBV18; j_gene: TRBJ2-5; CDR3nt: TGTGCCAGCTCACCAGGGGACAGGGTTGAGACCCAGTACTTC; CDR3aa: CASSPGDRVETQYF
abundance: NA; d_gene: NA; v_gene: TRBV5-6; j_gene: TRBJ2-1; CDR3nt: TGTGCCAGCAGCTTTCAACGGGATGAGCAGTTCTTC; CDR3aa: CASSFQRDEQFF
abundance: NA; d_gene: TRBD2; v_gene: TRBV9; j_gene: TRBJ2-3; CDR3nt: TGTGCCAGCAGCGCCTCGGCGGGGGGCACAGATACGCAGTATTTT; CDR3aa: CASSASAGGTDTQYF
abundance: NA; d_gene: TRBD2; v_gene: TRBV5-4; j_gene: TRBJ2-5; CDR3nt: TGTGCCAGCAGCCCGACTAGCGGGGGGGCAGGGGAGACCCAGTACTTC; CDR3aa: CASSPTSGGAGETQYF
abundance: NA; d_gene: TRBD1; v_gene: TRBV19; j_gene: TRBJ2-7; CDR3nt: TGTGCCAGTAGTATAGGGTCGGGACAGTTCCACGAGCAGTACTTC; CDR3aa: CASSIGSGQFHEQYF
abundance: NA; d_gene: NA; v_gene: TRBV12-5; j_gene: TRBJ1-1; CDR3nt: TGTGCTAGTGGCTCTCCAGGGGCTGAAGCTTTCTTT; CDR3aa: CASGSPGAEAFF
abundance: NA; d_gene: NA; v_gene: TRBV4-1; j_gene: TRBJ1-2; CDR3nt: TGCGCCAGCAGCCAAGGCTTGGGCAGCTCCGACTACACCTTC; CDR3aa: CASSQGLGSSDYTF
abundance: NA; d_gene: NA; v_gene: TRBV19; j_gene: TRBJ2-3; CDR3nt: TGTGCCAGTAGTCCTCCATCCCCTCCAACTAGCACAGATACGCAGTATTTT; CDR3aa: CASSPPSPPTSTDTQYF
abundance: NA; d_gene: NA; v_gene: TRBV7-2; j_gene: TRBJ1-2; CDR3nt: TGTGCCAGCAGCCCCGCAGGGTCTAACTATGGCTACACCTTC; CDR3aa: CASSPAGSNYGYTF
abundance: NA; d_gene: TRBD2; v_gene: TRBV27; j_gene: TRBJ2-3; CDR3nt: TGTGCCAGCAGTTTCCTAGCGGGGGGGGTAGATACGCAGTATTTT; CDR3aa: CASSFLAGGVDTQYF
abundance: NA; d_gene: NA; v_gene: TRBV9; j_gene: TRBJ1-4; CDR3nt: TGTGCCAGCGGGGACGGGAGACATGAAAAACTGTTTTTT; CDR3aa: CASGDGRHEKLFF
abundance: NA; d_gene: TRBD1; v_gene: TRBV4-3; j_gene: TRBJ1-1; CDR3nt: TGCGCCAGCAGCCAATACACGGGACAGGGGAACACTGAAGCTTTCTTT; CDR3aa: CASSQYTGQGNTEAFF
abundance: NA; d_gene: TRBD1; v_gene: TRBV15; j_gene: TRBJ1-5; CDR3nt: TGTGCCACCAGCAGAGATCAGGGGGCAGGGTGGGGCAATCAGCCCCAGCATTTT; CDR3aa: CATSRDQGAGWGNQPQHF
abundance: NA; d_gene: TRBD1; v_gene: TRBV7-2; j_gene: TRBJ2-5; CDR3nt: TGTGCCAGCAGCCAGGACAGGGGTAGGGAGACCCAGTACTTC; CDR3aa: CASSQDRGRETQYF
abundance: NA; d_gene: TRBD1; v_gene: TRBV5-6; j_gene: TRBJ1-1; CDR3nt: TGTGCCAGCAGCTTCAGACAGGGTGGGGTGAACACTGAAGCTTTCTTT; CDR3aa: CASSFRQGGVNTEAFF
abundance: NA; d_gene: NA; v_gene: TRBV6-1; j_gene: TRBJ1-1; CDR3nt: TGTGCCAGCAGTGAAGCGCTACGGGATGTAAGCACTGAAGCTTTCTTT; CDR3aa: CASSEALRDVSTEAFF
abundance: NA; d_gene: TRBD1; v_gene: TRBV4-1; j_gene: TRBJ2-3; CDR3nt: TGCGCCAGCAGCCGCACAGGGGCCACTAGCACAGATACGCAGTATTTT; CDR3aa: CASSRTGATSTDTQYF
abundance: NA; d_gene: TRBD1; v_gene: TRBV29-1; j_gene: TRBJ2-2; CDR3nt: TGCAGCGGGGGACAGGCGAACACCGGGGAGCTGTTTTTT; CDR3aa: CSGGQANTGELFF